Sequencing of this TCR beta chain was carried out in a study of OX40 agonist ivuxolimab in advanced cancers. Study in general: Anti-PD-1, anti-PD-L1 or anti-CTLA-4 therapy given earlier was allowed, and around 40% had some.

The CDR3 contains 14 residues. CDR1 SGHAT and CDR2 FQNNGV come from the germline V gene. The V and J ends lost 4 bases and 7 bases respectively, with 16 bases between them. Prior autoimmune disease or systemic immunosuppression barred patients. Peripheral blood came from all dose cohorts at three timepoints. Method: immunoSEQ multiplex PCR; TCRdb's copy keeps in-frame clones and lacks some. The data contain roughly 50,000 clones, 85% to 90% of them singletons. The sequences come from CD4+ or CD8+ T cells sorted from blood, collected in a trial of the OX40 agonist ivuxolimab. The V gene is TRBV11-2, the J gene TRBJ2-5, with a weak D call TRBD2 (6 bases). The source of this sequence is an adult with an advanced solid tumor such as melanoma, head and neck, liver or kidney cancer. CDR3 sequence reads: CASSSTGLRRTQYF. The CDR3 DNA reads TGTGCCAGCAGCTCAACGGGACTCCGCAGGACCCAGTACTTC.